This TCR beta chain came from a study of shared clonotypes between healthy human individuals. Trimming cost V 2 bases and J 2 bases, with 6 bases left between them. CDR3 length: 13 amino acids. CDR1 is MNHNS, CDR2 SASEGT, per germline. Without sorting, samples used about 90 million PBMCs for genomic DNA. Here immunoSEQ multiplex PCR was the method, and the copy in TCRdb shows in-frame clones only, minus some. The sample lists approximately 510,000 clones, approximately 85% occurring once. The clonotype comes from a woman between 35 and 50 years old in good health. Some clones in this sample may be carry-over from other donors' samples. The chain combines TRBV6-1 with TRBJ1-2, with D unclear. The sample comprised PBMCs. CDR3 amino acids: CASSESGNYGYTF. The CDR3 DNA sequence: TGTGCCAGCAGTGAATCAGGAAACTATGGCTACACCTTC.